The 3 T cell receptor beta chains in this list originate from one sample, sequenced in a study of blood T cell repertoires in COVID-19. The table came from immunoSEQ multiplex PCR; TCRdb's copy has only in-frame clones and leaves some out. The table shows 130,000 to 150,000 clones, with roughly 81% occurring only once. The sequenced sample was peripheral blood. The receptor source for this set is a human donor with acute or convalescent COVID-19. The donor label of this sample is uncertain.

The rearrangement joins TRBV5-6 to TRBJ1-1, with D possibly being TRBD1 (6 bases). Germline lookup yields CDR1 SGHDT and CDR2 YYEEEE. The CDR3 sequence is 14 residues long. V lost 4 bases to trimming and J lost 3 bases, with 13 bases between them. Written as DNA, the CDR3 is TGTGCCAGCAGCCACAGGGCTGGGGACACTGAAGCTTTCTTT. Its protein is CASSHRAGDTEAFF.

In DNA, the CDR3 is TGTGCCAGCAGTCAGGGGATGGGAAACACCATATATTTT. Its protein is CASSQGMGNTIYF. The V and J genes are TRBV2 and TRBJ1-3; weak D call: TRBD1 (6 bases). The germline CDR1 and CDR2 sequences are SNHLY and FYNNEI. This CDR3 is built from 13 residues. V lost 5 bases and J 4 bases, leaving 9 bases between the germline ends. Complete variable domain (other parts from reference TRBV2 and TRBJ1-3): EPEVTQTPSHQVTQMGQEVILRCVPISNHLYFYWYRQILGQKVEFLVSFYNNEISEKSEIFDDQFSVERPDGSNFTLKIRSTKLEDSAMYFCASSQGMGNTIYFGEGSWLTVV.

This rearrangement joins TRBV4-1 to TRBJ1-1, with TRBD1 matching 7 bases. CDR1 is MGHRA and CDR2 is YSYEKL in the germline V gene. With 8 bases clipped from V and 3 bases from J, the junction kept 9 bases outside the gene matches. This CDR3 comprises 14 residues. The CDR3 nucleotides read TGCGCCAGCGCCCTTGGGCAGGGGGACACTGAAGCTTTCTTT. Protein: CASALGQGDTEAFF.